This T cell receptor beta chain was captured in a study of blood T cell repertoires in COVID-19 (TCRdb year 2020). For the wider study: Samples covering the acute and convalescent phases of COVID-19 were provided by collaborators in the United States, Italy and Spain. The material from the prospective study consisted of cDNA or gDNA derived from T cells, B-cell-depleted T cells, or PBMCs. Subjects who had been exposed to COVID-19, were actively infected with it, or had recovered from it provided the deeply sampled blood TCRbeta repertoires that made up the dataset. A freely available public database, intended as a resource for researchers studying the immune response to SARS-CoV-2, is where the repertoires were released. The samples were drawn from two sources: the first 160 participants of the ongoing ImmuneRACE study, and fewer than 1,500 subjects contributed by 6 global collaborators. Sample metadata almost always included a de-identified subject ID, COVID-19 status, age in years and sex. Where available, HLA class I and class II types were obtained from metadata supplied by the sample provider rather than from assay-based typing. Overall study outcomes, separate from this receptor: How much clinical and demographic metadata was included differed by source and by participant, and the metadata was provided uncurated.

This clone has a single count. No cognate antigen has been identified for it. The input lacks base qualities; no much larger clone sits a single base away. Collaborating institutions collected whole blood in K2EDTA tubes following their own protocols. Collaborator samples were shipped for TCRbeta analysis as frozen whole blood, isolated PBMCs, or DNA extracted from either sample type. Via the germline V gene, CDR1 is MNHEY and CDR2 SVGEGT. The CDR3 goes from the cysteine to the phenylalanine over 16 residues. Only the CDR3 region is kept as DNA, spanning 48 bases read in frame from base 1. Ends trimmed: V by 6 bases, J by 5 bases; bases unmatched to a gene: 11. TCRbeta CDR3 regions were amplified from genomic DNA by means of the immunoSEQ Assay, a bias-controlled multiplex PCR. On the study's bioinformatics: The number of nucleated cells in each sample was estimated by amplification of reference gene primers within the assay. To quantify the absolute abundance of each unique TCRbeta CDR3 rearrangement, sequence reads were collapsed and filtered. Productive Simpson clonality was computed per sample as the square root of Simpson's diversity index over productive rearrangements. Held by TCRdb, this immuneACCESS table contains in-frame sequences only and omits some clones. Under half of the omission traces to an unresolved V gene where checked; the cause of the rest is unknown. V and J calls and clone size come straight from that table; D and trimming were deduced from the DNA. This sample has around 70,000 clones in its table, and about 88% of those were observed once. The top ten clones comprise over 8% of the sample.

The source of this sequence is a human donor in a cohort sampled during active COVID-19. The V and J segments used are TRBV6-2 or TRBV6-3 and TRBJ2-3; 10 bases in the middle match TRBD2. Sequencing used peripheral blood. The CDR3 is CASSVPSGSSIDTQYF. The nucleotide sequence reads TGTGCCAGCAGCGTTCCTAGCGGGAGTTCGATAGATACGCAGTATTTT.